A single T cell receptor beta chain is shown here with its context. Its antigen is not known. The germline V gene has CDR1 SQVTM and CDR2 ANQGSEA. This CDR3 is 15 amino acids long. Trimming took 4 bases from V and 4 from J, leaving 19 bases between them. The entry originates in a study of T-cell reconstitution after alpha-beta-depleted transplantation in children. Library preparation (for TCRbeta) was performed with unique molecular identifiers. TCRdb used MiXCR to reprocess the PCR reads, holding one entry per CDR3 protein. There are about 580,000 distinct CDR3 sequences in the sample; 23% occur only once, and over 12% lies in the top ten. Study results and limitations: Several hundred graft clones that had expanded were reportedly the source of alpha-beta T cells about two months after transplant.

This clonotype was obtained from a boy younger than two who had a stem cell transplant for acute myeloid leukemia, so the T cells may come from the graft donor. Here the sequenced sample was PBMCs, mostly from graft donor cells, taken 360 days after TCRalphabeta/CD19-depleted stem cell transplant. The chain recombines TRBV29-1 with TRBJ1-1, with D unclear. The CDR3 here is CSVVGKAYMSTEAFF. In nucleotides, the CDR3 is TGCAGCGTTGTCGGGAAGGCCTACATGAGCACTGAAGCTTTCTTT.